This T cell receptor beta chain comes out of a study of blood T cell repertoires in COVID-19. Across the study: Acute-phase and convalescent COVID-19 samples originated in the United States, Italy and Spain. PBMCs, B-cell-depleted T cells, or T cells were the source of the cDNA or gDNA that made up the material.

Original processing methods: Nucleated cell counts were estimated from reference gene primer amplification. TCRdb's copy holds only in-frame clones and misses some; the assay was immunoSEQ multiplex PCR. The DNA was the basis for D and trimming; V, J and clone size are from that table. The sample shows 150,000 to 200,000 clones, about 88% of them seen only once. The receptor was isolated from a man aged 40-50 years with acute or convalescent COVID-19. Sequencing was done on a sample of peripheral blood.

CDR3 in DNA: TGCGCCAGCAGGGTTTTTGGGCAGGGTGGATCACCCCTCCACTTT. Amino acid sequence: CASRVFGQGGSPLHF. This chain uses TRBV5-1 with TRBJ1-6, with a weak D call TRBD1 (5 bases). In germline, CDR1 is SGHRS, CDR2 YFSETQ. This CDR3 has 15 residues. Deletions cut 5 bases from V and 10 bases from J, with 19 bases between. The entire variable domain, with the rest obtained from reference TRBV5-1 and TRBJ1-6, is as follows: KAGVTQTPRYLIKTRGQQVTLSCSPISGHRSVSWYQQTPGQGLQFLFEYFSETQRNKGNFPGRFSGRQFSNSRSEMNVSTLELGDSALYLCASRVFGQGGSPLHFGNGTRLTVT.